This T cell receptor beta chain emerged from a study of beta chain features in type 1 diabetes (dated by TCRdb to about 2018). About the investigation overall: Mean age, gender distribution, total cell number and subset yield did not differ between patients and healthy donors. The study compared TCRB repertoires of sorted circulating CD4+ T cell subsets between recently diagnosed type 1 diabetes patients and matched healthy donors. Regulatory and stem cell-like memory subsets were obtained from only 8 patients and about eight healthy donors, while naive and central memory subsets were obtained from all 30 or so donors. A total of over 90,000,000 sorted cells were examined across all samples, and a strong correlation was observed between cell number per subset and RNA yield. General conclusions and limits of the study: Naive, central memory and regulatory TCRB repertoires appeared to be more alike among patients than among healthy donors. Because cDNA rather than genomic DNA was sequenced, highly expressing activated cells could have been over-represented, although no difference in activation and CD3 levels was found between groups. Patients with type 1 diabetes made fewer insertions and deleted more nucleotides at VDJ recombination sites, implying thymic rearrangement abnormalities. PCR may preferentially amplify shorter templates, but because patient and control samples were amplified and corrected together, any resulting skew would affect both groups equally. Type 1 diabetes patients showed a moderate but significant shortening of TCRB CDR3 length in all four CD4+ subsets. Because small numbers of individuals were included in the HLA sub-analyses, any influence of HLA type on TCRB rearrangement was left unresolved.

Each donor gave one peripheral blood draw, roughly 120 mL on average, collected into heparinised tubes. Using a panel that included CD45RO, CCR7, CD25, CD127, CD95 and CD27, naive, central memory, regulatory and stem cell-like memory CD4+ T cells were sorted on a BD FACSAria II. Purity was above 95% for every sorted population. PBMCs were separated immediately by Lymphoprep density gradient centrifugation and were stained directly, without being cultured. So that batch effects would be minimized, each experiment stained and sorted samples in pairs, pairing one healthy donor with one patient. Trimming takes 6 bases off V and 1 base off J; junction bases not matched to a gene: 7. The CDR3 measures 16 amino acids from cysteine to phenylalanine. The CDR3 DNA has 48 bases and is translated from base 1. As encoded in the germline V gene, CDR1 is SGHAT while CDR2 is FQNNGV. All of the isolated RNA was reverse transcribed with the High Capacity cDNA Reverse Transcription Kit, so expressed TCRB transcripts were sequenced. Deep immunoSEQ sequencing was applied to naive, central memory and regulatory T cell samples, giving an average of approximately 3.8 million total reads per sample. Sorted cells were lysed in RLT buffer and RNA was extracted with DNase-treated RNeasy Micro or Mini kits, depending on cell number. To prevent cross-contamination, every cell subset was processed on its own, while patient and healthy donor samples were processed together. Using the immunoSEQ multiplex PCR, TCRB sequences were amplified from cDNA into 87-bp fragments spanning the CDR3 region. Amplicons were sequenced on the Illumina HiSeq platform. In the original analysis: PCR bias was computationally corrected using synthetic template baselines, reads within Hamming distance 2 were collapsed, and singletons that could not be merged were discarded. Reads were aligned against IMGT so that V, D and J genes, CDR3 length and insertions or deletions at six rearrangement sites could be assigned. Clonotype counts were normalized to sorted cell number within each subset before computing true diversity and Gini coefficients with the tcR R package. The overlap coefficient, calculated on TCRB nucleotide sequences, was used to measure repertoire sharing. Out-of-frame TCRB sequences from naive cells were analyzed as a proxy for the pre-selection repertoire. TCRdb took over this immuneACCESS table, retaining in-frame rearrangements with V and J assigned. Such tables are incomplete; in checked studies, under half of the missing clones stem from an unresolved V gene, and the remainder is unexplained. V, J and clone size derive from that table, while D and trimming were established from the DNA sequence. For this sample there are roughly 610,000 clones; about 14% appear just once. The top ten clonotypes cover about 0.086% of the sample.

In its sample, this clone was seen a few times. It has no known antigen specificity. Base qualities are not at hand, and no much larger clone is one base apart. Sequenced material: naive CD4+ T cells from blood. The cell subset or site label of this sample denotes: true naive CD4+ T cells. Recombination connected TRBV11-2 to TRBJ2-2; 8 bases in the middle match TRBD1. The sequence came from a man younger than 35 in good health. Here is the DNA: TGTGCCAGCAGTCGTCCCGGGACAGGGAACACCGGGGAGCTGTTTTTT. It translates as CASSRPGTGNTGELFF. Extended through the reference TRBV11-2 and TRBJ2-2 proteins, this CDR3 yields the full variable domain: EAGVAQSPRYKIIEKRQSVAFWCNPISGHATLYWYQQILGQGPKLLIQFQNNGVVDDSQLPKDRFSAERLKGVDSTLKIQPAKLEDSAVYLCASSRPGTGNTGELFFGEGSRLTVL.